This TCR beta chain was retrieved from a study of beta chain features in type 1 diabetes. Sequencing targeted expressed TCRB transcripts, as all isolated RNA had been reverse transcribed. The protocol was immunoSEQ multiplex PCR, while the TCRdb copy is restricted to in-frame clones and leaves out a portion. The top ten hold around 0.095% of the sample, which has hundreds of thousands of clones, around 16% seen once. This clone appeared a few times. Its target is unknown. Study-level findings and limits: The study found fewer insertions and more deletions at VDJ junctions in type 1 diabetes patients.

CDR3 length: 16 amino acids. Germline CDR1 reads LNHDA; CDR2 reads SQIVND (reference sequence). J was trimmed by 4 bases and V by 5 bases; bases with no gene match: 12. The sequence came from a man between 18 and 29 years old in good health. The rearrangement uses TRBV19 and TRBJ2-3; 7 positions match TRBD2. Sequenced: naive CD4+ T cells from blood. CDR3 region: CASSPPGGTRADTQYF. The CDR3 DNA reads TGTGCCAGTAGTCCCCCCGGGGGGACGAGGGCAGATACGCAGTATTTT.